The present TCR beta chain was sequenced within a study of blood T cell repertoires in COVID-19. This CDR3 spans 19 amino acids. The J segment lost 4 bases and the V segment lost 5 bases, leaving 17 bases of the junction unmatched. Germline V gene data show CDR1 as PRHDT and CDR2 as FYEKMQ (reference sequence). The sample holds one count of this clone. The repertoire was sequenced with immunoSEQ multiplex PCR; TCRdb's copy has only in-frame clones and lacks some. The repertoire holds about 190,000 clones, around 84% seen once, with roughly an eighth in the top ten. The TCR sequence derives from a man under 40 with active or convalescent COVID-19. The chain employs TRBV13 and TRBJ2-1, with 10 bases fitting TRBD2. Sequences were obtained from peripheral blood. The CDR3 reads CASSQRLAGLTEPYNEQFF. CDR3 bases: TGTGCCAGCAGCCAGCGACTAGCGGGTCTTACGGAGCCTTACAATGAGCAGTTCTTC.